These 8 T cell receptor beta chains were sequenced from one sample in a study of CD8 T cells in ankylosing spondylitis. These receptors' antigens are unknown. Points from the study as a whole: What seemed typical of ankylosing spondylitis blood was a TCR beta motif built from 8 or 9 highly homologous variants.

TCRdb ran MiXCR on the 5' RACE reads and lists one entry per CDR3 protein. Among approximately 500,000 distinct CDR3 sequences, more than 9.5% were seen once, and the ten largest hold 6.8%. What was sequenced was blood, either unsorted or a sorted T cell fraction (not recorded which). These receptors were obtained from a male donor with ankylosing spondylitis.

The rearrangement uses TRBV27 and TRBJ1-5; D perhaps matches TRBD1 (6 bases). Trimming took off 5 bases at V and 6 bases at J, with 14 bases between the two ends. The CDR3 is made up of 14 amino acids. The germline gives CDR1 MNHEY, CDR2 SMNVEV (reference sequence). CDR3 nucleotides: TGTGCCAGCAGTGGAAACAGGGTTGGTCAGCCCCAGCATTTT. It encodes CASSGNRVGQPQHF.

This clonotype appeared a few times. V usage is TRBV7-9 and J usage is TRBJ1-5; D is undetermined. The CDR3 is 12 residues long. Germline lookup yields CDR1 SEHNR and CDR2 FQNEAQ (reference sequence). V dropped 1 base and J dropped 9 bases, with 7 bases sitting between them. This CDR3 reads CASSLGVRPQHF. The DNA of the CDR3 is TGTGCCAGCAGCTTAGGGGTTCGGCCCCAGCATTTT.

CDR3 in amino acids: CASSVTGISNTEAFF. The CDR3 DNA follows: TGTGCCAGCAGTGTAACCGGGATATCGAACACTGAAGCTTTCTTT. V and J are TRBV6-1 and TRBJ1-1; D remains ambiguous. The CDR3 spans 15 residues. V gave up 4 bases and J gave up 1 base, with 13 bases separating them. Per germline, CDR1 MNHNS and CDR2 SASEGT.

This chain connects TRBV2 to TRBJ1-1; 7 nucleotides line up with TRBD1. The ends lost 5 bases at V and 1 base at J; junction bases unmatched: 7. This CDR3 is built from 15 residues. Per the germline V gene, CDR1 is SNHLY and CDR2 is FYNNEI. CDR3 sequence (DNA): TGTGCCAGCAGTATTCGACAGGGTGAGAACACTGAAGCTTTCTTT. The encoded protein is CASSIRQGENTEAFF.

The V and J genes are TRBV20-1 and TRBJ1-4; tentatively, D is TRBD1 (6 bases). Trimming pared 0 bases from V and 7 bases from J, leaving 18 bases between. Germline CDR1 DFQATT, CDR2 SNEGSKA (reference sequence). This CDR3 is 16 amino acids long. CDR3 amino acids: CSARDPSQGYGEKLFF. The CDR3 coding sequence is TGCAGTGCTAGAGATCCGTCCCAGGGGTACGGTGAAAAACTGTTTTTT.

This clonotype turned up a few times. The chain joins TRBV20-1 to TRBJ1-4; no definite D call. CDR3 length: 12 residues. With 6 bases removed from V and 8 bases from J, the gap between germline ends came to 13 bases. Germline values: CDR1 DFQATT, CDR2 SNEGSKA (reference sequence). DNA for the CDR3: TGCAGTGCCCCGGTTGGTAGGGAAAAACTGTTTTTT. It is translated as CSAPVGREKLFF.

This chain connects TRBV30 to TRBJ2-1, with D perhaps TRBD1 (6 bases). Germline V gene data show CDR1 as GTSNPN and CDR2 as SVGIG (reference sequence). The CDR3 consists of 15 residues. The ends were cut back, 4 bases at V and 4 bases at J, with 17 bases in the middle. The CDR3 bases are TGTGCCTGGATTATCGCAGGGGAAGTGTACAATGAGCAGTTCTTC. It translates to CAWIIAGEVYNEQFF.

The table lists this clonotype with a few counts. This sequence joins TRBV12-3 or TRBV12-4 and TRBJ2-5; a possible D gene is TRBD2 (5 bases). V lost 4 bases and J lost 7, with 13 bases in between. The CDR3 sequence is 13 residues long. CDR3 protein: CASSSPGFGTQYF. Here the CDR3 DNA reads TGTGCCAGCAGTTCTCCGGGGTTTGGGACCCAGTACTTC.